These 24 T cell receptor beta chains were all obtained from the same sample, sequenced in a study of vaccination and CD4 T cells after COVID-19. Treatment denoted: roughly nine-day PBMC culture with coronavirus spike peptide pools or control peptides (ViraFEST assay). These receptors lack a known antigen. The study sequenced cultured CD4+ T cell DNA using the Oncomine TCR Beta short-read assay. TCRdb redid the calling of the PCR reads with MiXCR, one entry per CDR3 protein. Seen here are about 14,000 distinct CDR3 sequences, around 70% observed once, and the top ten hold about 11%. The sample consisted of CD4+ T cells from blood, cultured in vitro. The receptors come from a human donor who had recovered from COVID-19.

This clonotype appeared once. The chain recombines TRBV7-6 with TRBJ1-3; D possibly corresponds to TRBD1 (6 bases). The germline V and J ends were trimmed by 3 bases and 0 bases, with 9 bases remaining between them. Germline V lookup: CDR1 SGHVS, CDR2 FNYEAQ. The CDR3 has 15 amino acids. DNA of the CDR3: TGTGCCAGCAGCTTTGGACAGAGCTCTGGAAACACCATATATTTT. Residues: CASSFGQSSGNTIYF.

This chain joins TRBV20-1 and TRBJ2-7; the D gene is possibly TRBD1 (5 bases). Trimming removed 6 bases from V and 3 bases from J, with 9 bases in between. CDR1 DFQATT and CDR2 SNEGSKA come from the germline V gene (reference sequence). CDR3 size: 11 residues. CDR3 protein: CSAYRGYEQYF. The DNA for the CDR3 is TGCAGTGCCTATAGGGGCTACGAGCAGTACTTC.

This clonotype was found once. The chain uses TRBV19 and TRBJ2-3; 7 bases match TRBD2. Germline CDR1 and CDR2: LNHDA and SQIVND (reference sequence). After removal of 6 bases from V and 2 bases from J, the junction contained 5 bases not matched to a gene. The CDR3 extends over 14 amino acids. The CDR3 region has the DNA TGTGCCAGTAGCCAGCGGGGTACCACAGATACGCAGTATTTT. It specifies CASSQRGTTDTQYF. The whole variable domain, filled in from reference TRBV19 and TRBJ2-3, reads DGGITQSPKYLFRKEGQNVTLSCEQNLNHDAMYWYRQDPGQGLRLIYYSQIVNDFQKGDIAEGYSVSREKKESFPLTVTSAQKNPTAFYLCASSQRGTTDTQYFGPGTRLTVL.

This CDR3 is CASSYATGGLITNTEAFF. DNA for the CDR3: TGCGCCAGCAGCTATGCGACAGGGGGCCTAATTACAAACACTGAAGCTTTCTTT. The rearrangement joins TRBV5-1 to TRBJ1-1, with 10 bases that match TRBD1. In germline, CDR1 is SGHRS, CDR2 YFSETQ. The CDR3 is 18 residues long. Unmatched junction bases numbered 13, after V lost 3 bases and J lost 2 bases.

The V and J genes are TRBV7-2 and TRBJ1-2; 7 nucleotides align to TRBD1. With V trimmed by 5 bases and J by 8 bases, 14 bases remained unmatched. This CDR3 has 15 residues. The germline CDR1 and CDR2 sequences are SGHTA and FQGNSA. CDR3 sequence (DNA): TGTGCCAGCAGCCACCGAGGACAGGAGAGGGGGGGCTACACCTTC. Its protein is CASSHRGQERGGYTF.

The V gene is TRBV6-2 or TRBV6-3, the J gene TRBJ1-1; possibly TRBD1 for D (6 bases). Trimming left V 8 bases short and J 2 bases short, with 18 bases between. There are 15 residues in the CDR3. Germline V gene data show CDR1 as MNHEY and CDR2 as SVGEGT. CDR3 DNA sequence: TGTGCCAGCGGAACGACAGGCCTACCCAACACTGAAGCTTTCTTT. Protein sequence: CASGTTGLPNTEAFF.

This chain joins TRBV20-1 and TRBJ1-3; D is uncertain. This CDR3 comprises 15 residues. The germline V and J ends were trimmed by 1 base and 1 base, with 11 bases remaining between them. The V gene's germline CDR1 is DFQATT and CDR2 SNEGSKA (reference sequence). CDR3 nucleotides: TGCAGTGCTAGAGGGCCTTCTTATTCTGGAAACACCATATATTTT. It is translated as CSARGPSYSGNTIYF.

The rearrangement uses TRBV15 and TRBJ2-2; 10 bases match TRBD1. Germline loops: CDR1 LNHNV, CDR2 YYDKDF (reference sequence). The CDR3 runs to 18 residues. With V trimmed by 0 bases and J by 6 bases, 10 bases remained unmatched. This CDR3 is CATSRDPDRGPTPGELFF. As DNA, the CDR3 is TGTGCCACCAGCAGAGACCCAGACAGGGGGCCAACGCCCGGGGAGCTGTTTTTT.

This clonotype has more than one count but fewer than ten. The V gene is TRBV6-1, the J gene TRBJ2-1; no clear D gene. CDR3 size: 13 residues. Germline V gives CDR1 MNHNS, CDR2 SASEGT. The V gene lost 2 bases and the J gene lost 7 bases, with 9 bases spanning the gap. CDR3 sequence (DNA): TGTGCCAGCAGTGAAAGGTTTAGAAATGAGCAGTTCTTC. Residues: CASSERFRNEQFF.

The rearrangement joins TRBV7-3 to TRBJ1-2, with TRBD1 identical over 7 bases. The junction had 7 bases not matched to a gene; V was cut back by 5 bases and J by 7 bases. Germline V gives CDR1 SGHTA, CDR2 FQGTGA. CDR3 length: 13 residues. CDR3 nucleotides: TGTGCCAGCAGCGCTGACAGGGTCGGTGGCTACACCTTC. Its protein product is CASSADRVGGYTF.

The chain carries TRBV24-1 and TRBJ2-2, with D possibly being TRBD1 (8 bases). The germline CDR1 and CDR2 sequences are KGHDR and SFDVKD. The V gene lost 9 bases and the J gene lost 7 bases, with 17 bases spanning the gap. The CDR3 sequence is 14 residues long. CDR3 sequence: CATRGAGGSGELFF. For the CDR3, the DNA is TGTGCCACCCGGGGGGCAGGGGGCAGCGGGGAGCTGTTTTTT.

DNA for the CDR3: TGCAGTGCTTTAAATCGGCGGGAGGGGGCTCAAGAGACCCAGTACTTC. The encoded protein is CSALNRREGAQETQYF. V gene TRBV20-1 combines with J gene TRBJ2-5; TRBD2 matches 9 bases. This CDR3 spans 16 amino acids. CDR1 is DFQATT and CDR2 is SNEGSKA in the germline V gene (reference sequence). V was clipped by 5 bases and J by 2 bases; unmatched bases: 12.

The chain is built from TRBV7-2 and TRBJ2-3; D not resolved. This CDR3 contains 13 residues. V was trimmed by 1 base and J by 10 bases, leaving 12 bases between them. Germline CDR1 is SGHTA and CDR2 is FQGNSA. The CDR3 sequence is CASSLDGLLAQYF. The CDR3 region has the DNA TGTGCCAGCAGCTTAGACGGGTTACTGGCGCAGTATTTT.

This clonotype turned up a few times. The chain recombines TRBV6-5 with TRBJ1-2, with TRBD1 identical over 9 bases. CDR1 and CDR2 (germline): MNHEY, SVGAGI. V trimming: 0 bases; J trimming: 4 bases; junction bases outside the gene matches: 3. This CDR3 has 15 residues. The CDR3 protein is CASSYSKGQGYGYTF. The CDR3 bases are TGTGCCAGCAGTTACTCGAAGGGACAGGGCTATGGCTACACCTTC.

This clonotype occurred once. The chain uses TRBV28 and TRBJ2-7; tentatively, D is TRBD1 or TRBD2 (5 bases each). The ends were cut back, 6 bases at V and 9 bases at J, with 21 bases in the middle. Germline assignment: CDR1 MDHEN and CDR2 SYDVKM. This CDR3 contains 14 residues. The CDR3 DNA sequence: TGTGCCAGCAGCCACGGGACGGCCGGCATTGGGCAGTACTTC. Translation gives CASSHGTAGIGQYF.

The J gene is TRBJ1-6, the V gene TRBV30, with TRBD1 identical over 8 bases. V shed 0 bases, J shed 9 bases, and the junction held 4 bases outside the gene matches. There are 14 residues in the CDR3. CDR1 and CDR2 (germline): GTSNPN, SVGIG (reference sequence). This CDR3 reads CAWSVAGGISPLHF. The CDR3 DNA is TGTGCCTGGAGTGTAGCAGGGGGCATTTCACCCCTCCACTTT.

This clonotype turned up a few times. The J gene is TRBJ1-2, the V gene TRBV20-1; D possibly corresponds to TRBD1 (5 bases). The germline CDR1 and CDR2 sequences are DFQATT and SNEGSKA (reference sequence). The germline V and J ends were trimmed by 4 bases and 3 bases, with 12 bases remaining between them. The CDR3 contains 13 residues. For the CDR3, the DNA is TGCAGTGCTATCTCGGCAGGGCACTATGGCTACACCTTC. Its protein is CSAISAGHYGYTF.

V gene TRBV21-1 combines with J gene TRBJ1-1. TRBV21-1 is labeled a pseudogene. This CDR3 spans 10 amino acids. The CDR3 DNA sequence: TGTGCCAGCAGTTATTTTGGAGCTTTCTTT. The encoded protein is CASSYFGAFF.

This CDR3 is CSARVRQLTGELFF. The CDR3 bases are TGCAGTGCTAGAGTTCGGCAGCTCACCGGGGAGCTGTTTTTT. The V call is TRBV20-1, the J call TRBJ2-2; D is unresolved. The CDR3 spans 14 residues. The germline gives CDR1 DFQATT, CDR2 SNEGSKA (reference sequence). Trimming shortened V by 1 base and J by 4 bases, and 10 bases separated the two germline ends.

The chain carries TRBV20-1 and TRBJ2-3; TRBD2 might be the D (7 bases). Trimming removed 3 bases at V and 5 bases at J, with 18 bases between. Germline V CDR1 and CDR2: DFQATT, SNEGSKA (reference sequence). The CDR3 length is 15 residues. The CDR3 sequence: CSASRAGVGGDTQYF. CDR3 DNA sequence: TGCAGTGCTAGCCGGGCGGGAGTAGGGGGAGATACGCAGTATTTT.

The V call is TRBV21-1, the J call TRBJ2-7; the D segment call TRBD1 is taken from the table without a DNA check. TRBV21-1 is flagged as a pseudogene. This CDR3 comprises 13 residues. CDR3 region: CARWGQPSYEQYF. CDR3 bases: TGTGCCAGATGGGGACAGCCCTCCTACGAGCAGTACTTC.

The V and J genes are TRBV4-3 and TRBJ2-7, with 8 bases that match TRBD2. The CDR3 totals 16 residues. Trimming cost V 0 bases and J 2 bases; bases outside gene matches: 6. Germline loops: CDR1 LGHNA, CDR2 YSLEER. The CDR3 DNA reads TGCGCCAGCAGCCAAGATCGCGGACTAGCTACCTACGAGCAGTACTTC. As protein: CASSQDRGLATYEQYF.

The chain recombines TRBV2 with TRBJ1-1; D call uncertain. Germline loops: CDR1 SNHLY, CDR2 FYNNEI. CDR3 length: 14 residues. V was pared by 8 bases and J by 0 bases, with 13 bases between. The CDR3 DNA sequence: TGTGCCAGCCTCTCGAGGCAGTTGAACACTGAAGCTTTCTTT. Protein: CASLSRQLNTEAFF.

The CDR3: CASSQTGGGSTEAFF. The CDR3, as DNA: TGTGCCAGCAGCCAGACAGGGGGGGGGAGCACTGAAGCTTTCTTT. The chain is built from TRBV7-3 and TRBJ1-1; 9 bases agree with TRBD1. This CDR3 comprises 15 residues. Trimming took 5 bases from V and 4 from J; bases not matched to a gene: 8. The germline V gene has CDR1 SGHTA and CDR2 FQGTGA.